Listed below are T cell receptor beta chains from one sample, sequenced in a study of T cells in tuberculosis. The method was immunoSEQ multiplex PCR; TCRdb's version includes in-frame clones alone and lacks a portion of them. The table includes about 34,000 clones, roughly nine tenths detected once. Material: PBMCs. These receptors all come from a donor aged 10 to 29 with latent tuberculosis or without tuberculosis infection. Both conserved end residues are part of each CDR3. Fields, in order: D gene, J gene, clone size, V gene, CDR3 protein, CDR3 DNA. The D gene is left open where the match is weak. Clone size is stated in some rows and not others, as once, few, many or a class when expanded.

- | TRBJ1-1 | once | TRBV2 | CASRDSGVTEAFF | TGTGCCAGCAGGGACTCAGGGGTCACTGAAGCTTTCTTT
TRBD1 | TRBJ2-5 | - | TRBV6-6 | CASSRTGPTQYF | TGTGCCAGCAGTCGGACAGGTCCGACCCAGTACTTC
TRBD2 | TRBJ2-4 | - | TRBV2 | CASSEIEGLALAKNIQYF | TGTGCCAGCAGTGAAATAGAGGGACTAGCGTTAGCCAAAAACATTCAGTACTTC
TRBD2 | TRBJ2-7 | - | TRBV10-3 | CAISGGSQSYEQYF | TGTGCCATCAGTGGCGGGAGTCAGAGCTACGAGCAGTACTTC
- | TRBJ2-1 | - | TRBV7-2 | CASSPFSGTYNEQFF | TGTGCCAGCAGCCCCTTTAGCGGTACCTACAATGAGCAGTTCTTC
TRBD2 | TRBJ2-1 | - | TRBV4-2 | CASSVGLDGGNEQFF | TGTGCCAGCAGCGTCGGACTAGACGGTGGCAATGAGCAGTTCTTC
- | TRBJ1-2 | - | TRBV19 | CASSPGLDYGYTF | TGTGCCAGTAGCCCAGGGCTGGACTATGGCTACACCTTC
- | TRBJ2-5 | - | TRBV21-1 | CASSPGQSLQETQYF | TGTGCCAGCAGCCCGGGACAGAGCCTTCAAGAGACCCAGTACTTC
TRBD1 | TRBJ2-7 | - | TRBV28 | CASSSPGTGEEQYF | TGTGCCAGCAGTTCCCCCGGGACAGGTGAGGAGCAGTACTTC
- | TRBJ1-1 | - | TRBV30 | CAWSRRVSQHTEAFF | TGTGCCTGGAGCCGCCGGGTCTCCCAGCACACTGAAGCTTTCTTT
TRBD1 | TRBJ2-2 | - | TRBV11-3 | CASRGQGTSNTGELFF | TGTGCCAGCAGAGGACAGGGGACCTCCAACACCGGGGAGCTGTTTTTT
- | TRBJ2-6 | - | TRBV30 | CAWSRDSGANVLTF | TGTGCCTGGAGCAGGGACTCTGGGGCCAACGTCCTGACTTTC
- | TRBJ2-1 | - | TRBV7-2 | CASSLDGFPEGNPYNEQFF | TGTGCCAGCAGCTTAGATGGGTTTCCCGAGGGTAACCCCTACAATGAGCAGTTCTTC
TRBD2 | TRBJ2-7 | - | TRBV6-5 | CASRPGGAPTYEQYF | TGTGCCAGCAGGCCCGGGGGGGCCCCTACCTACGAGCAGTACTTC
- | TRBJ2-1 | - | TRBV14 | CASSEGDAYNEQFF | TGTGCCAGCAGCGAGGGGGACGCGTACAATGAGCAGTTCTTC
- | TRBJ2-7 | - | TRBV28 | CASSPEKPPYEQYF | TGTGCCAGCAGTCCAGAAAAACCACCCTACGAGCAGTACTTC
- | TRBJ2-5 | - | TRBV20-1 | CSPVGGETQYF | TGCAGTCCTGTTGGGGGGGAGACCCAGTACTTC
TRBD1 | TRBJ2-6 | - | TRBV7-9 | CASSARQGHHSGANVLTF | TGTGCCAGCAGCGCCCGACAGGGGCACCATTCTGGGGCCAACGTCCTGACTTTC
TRBD2 | TRBJ2-3 | - | TRBV7-8 | CASSPPGLDPYFTDTQYF | TGTGCCAGCAGCCCCCCGGGACTAGACCCTTACTTCACAGATACGCAGTATTTT
- | TRBJ2-3 | - | TRBV27 | CASSPIGTDTQYF | TGTGCCAGCAGCCCTATAGGCACAGATACGCAGTATTTT
- | TRBJ2-2 | - | TRBV7-9 | CASSLPAWRANTGELFF | TGTGCCAGCAGCCTACCAGCTTGGCGGGCGAACACCGGGGAGCTGTTTTTT
- | TRBJ1-5 | - | TRBV6-1 | CASSPGVISNQPQHF | TGTGCCAGCAGCCCAGGGGTAATTAGCAATCAGCCCCAGCATTTT
TRBD2 | TRBJ2-1 | - | TRBV7-9 | CASSLTSGGPLEQFF | TGTGCCAGCAGCCTAACTAGCGGGGGGCCCCTGGAGCAGTTCTTC
TRBD2 | TRBJ2-7 | - | TRBV5-1 | CASSLVLAGSYEQYF | TGCGCCAGCAGCTTGGTCCTAGCGGGTTCCTACGAGCAGTACTTC
- | TRBJ1-1 | - | TRBV28 | CASRGSGGLNLNTEAFF | TGTGCCAGCAGGGGGTCAGGCGGGTTAAATCTGAACACTGAAGCTTTCTTT
- | TRBJ1-2 | once | TRBV7-2 | CASSLPGLRSNYGYTF | TGTGCCAGCAGCTTACCGGGTCTTAGGAGTAACTATGGCTACACCTTC
TRBD1 | TRBJ1-2 | once | TRBV28 | CASSLGQGGGYTF | TGTGCCAGCAGTCTCGGACAGGGGGGCGGCTACACCTTC
- | TRBJ2-7 | once | TRBV14 | CASSQVRGRSYEQYF | TGTGCCAGCAGCCAAGTGCGGGGGCGCTCCTACGAGCAGTACTTC
TRBD2 | TRBJ2-1 | - | TRBV13 | CASSASGSDYNEQFF | TGTGCCAGCAGCGCTAGCGGGAGTGACTACAATGAGCAGTTCTTC